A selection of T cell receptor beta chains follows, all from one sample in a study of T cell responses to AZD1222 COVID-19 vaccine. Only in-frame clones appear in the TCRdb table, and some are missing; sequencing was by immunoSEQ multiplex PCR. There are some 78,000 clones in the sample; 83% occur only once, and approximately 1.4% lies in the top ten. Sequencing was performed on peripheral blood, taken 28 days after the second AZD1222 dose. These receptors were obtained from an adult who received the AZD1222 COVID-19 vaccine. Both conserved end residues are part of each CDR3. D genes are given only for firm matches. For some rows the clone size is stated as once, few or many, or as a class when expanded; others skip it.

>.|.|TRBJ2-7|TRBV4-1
CASSQEGTYEQYF
TGCGCCAGCAGCCAAGAAGGGACTTACGAGCAGTACTTC
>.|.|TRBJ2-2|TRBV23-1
CARSDSRDCNTGELFF
TGCGCCAGATCGGACAGCCGGGACTGTAACACCGGGGAGCTGTTTTTT
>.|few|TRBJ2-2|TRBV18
CASSPKAPRTTNTGELFF
TGTGCCAGCTCACCAAAGGCCCCCCGGACCACGAACACCGGGGAGCTGTTTTTT
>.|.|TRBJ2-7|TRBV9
CASSVGPSNEQYF
TGTGCCAGCAGCGTAGGTCCTAGTAACGAGCAGTACTTC
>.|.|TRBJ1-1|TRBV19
CASTPLGGNTEAFF
TGTGCCAGTACCCCTCTTGGGGGAAACACTGAAGCTTTCTTT
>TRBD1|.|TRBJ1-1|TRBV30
CAWDRGSAEAFF
TGTGCCTGGGACAGGGGTTCGGCTGAAGCTTTCTTT
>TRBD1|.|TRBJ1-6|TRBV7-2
CASSLAGGTNNSPLHF
TGTGCCAGCAGCCTGGCAGGGGGGACAAATAATTCACCCCTCCACTTT
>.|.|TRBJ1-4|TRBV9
CASSPEAGNEKLFF
TGTGCCAGCAGCCCAGAGGCGGGAAATGAAAAACTGTTTTTT
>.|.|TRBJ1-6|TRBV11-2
CASSVTGGPGSPLHF
TGTGCCAGCAGCGTGACCGGGGGCCCTGGTTCACCCCTCCACTTT
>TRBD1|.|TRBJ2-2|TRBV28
CASRSSGQGAGHGELFF
TGTGCCAGCAGATCATCCGGACAGGGAGCAGGGCACGGGGAGCTGTTTTTT
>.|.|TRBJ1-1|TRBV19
CASSIDRDKYTEAFF
TGTGCCAGTAGTATAGATCGGGACAAGTACACTGAAGCTTTCTTT
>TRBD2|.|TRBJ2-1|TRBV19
CASSRRESPYNEQFF
TGTGCCAGTAGTAGGCGGGAGTCACCCTACAATGAGCAGTTCTTC
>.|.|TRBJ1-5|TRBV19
CASSFSSNQPQHF
TGTGCCAGTAGTTTCAGTAGCAATCAGCCCCAGCATTTT
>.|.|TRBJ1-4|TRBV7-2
CASSTRGQFNEKLFF
TGTGCCAGCAGCACCAGAGGACAGTTTAATGAAAAACTGTTTTTT
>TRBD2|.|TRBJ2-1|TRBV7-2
CASSITSVEQFF
TGTGCCAGCAGCATTACTAGCGTTGAGCAGTTCTTC
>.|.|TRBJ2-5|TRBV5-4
CASSGEGGQETQYF
TGTGCCAGCAGCGGTGAGGGAGGCCAAGAGACCCAGTACTTC
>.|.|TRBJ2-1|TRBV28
CASSFGGTDNEQFF
TGTGCCAGCAGTTTTGGCGGGACAGACAATGAGCAGTTCTTC
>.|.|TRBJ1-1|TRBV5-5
CASSPEGRHPVAEAFF
TGTGCCAGCAGTCCAGAAGGGCGGCACCCGGTGGCTGAAGCTTTCTTT
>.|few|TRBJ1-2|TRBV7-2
CASSLPVIGSYGYTF
TGTGCCAGCAGCTTACCGGTCATCGGGAGCTATGGCTACACCTTC
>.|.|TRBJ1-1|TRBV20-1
CSKKGVTEAFF
TGCAGCAAGAAGGGGGTCACTGAAGCTTTCTTT
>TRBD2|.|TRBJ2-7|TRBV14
CASSNSPLGGSIRGEQYF
TGTGCCAGCAGCAACTCCCCACTGGGCGGGAGTATAAGAGGAGAGCAGTACTTC
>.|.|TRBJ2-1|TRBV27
CASSLSASERSYNEQFF
TGTGCCAGCAGTTTATCGGCTAGCGAGCGCTCCTACAATGAGCAGTTCTTC
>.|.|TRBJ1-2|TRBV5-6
CASSLGGSYGYTF
TGTGCCAGCAGCTTGGGGGGGTCCTATGGCTACACCTTC
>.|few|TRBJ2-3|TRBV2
CASSEYAGSGDTQYF
TGTGCCAGCAGTGAATATGCCGGGAGCGGGGATACGCAGTATTTT
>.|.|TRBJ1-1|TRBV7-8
CASSLVSSNTEAFF
TGTGCCAGCAGCTTAGTGTCCAGTAACACTGAAGCTTTCTTT
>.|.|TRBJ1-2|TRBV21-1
CASSKARGDGGGYTF
TGTGCCAGCAGCAAAGCGAGAGGGGACGGCGGTGGCTACACCTTC
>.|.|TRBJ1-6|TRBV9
CASSVEGDNSPLHF
TGTGCCAGCAGCGTAGAGGGTGATAATTCACCCCTCCACTTT
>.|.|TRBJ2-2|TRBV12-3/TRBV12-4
CASTHPPGELFF
TGTGCCAGCACCCACCCCCCCGGGGAGCTGTTTTTT
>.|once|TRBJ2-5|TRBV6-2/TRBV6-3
CASSAWRLREIVETQYF
TGTGCCAGCAGTGCGTGGAGGTTACGGGAGATTGTGGAGACCCAGTACTTC
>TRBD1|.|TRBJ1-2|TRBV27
CASSRTGGRRNYGYTF
TGTGCCAGCAGCAGAACAGGGGGCAGACGAAACTATGGCTACACCTTC
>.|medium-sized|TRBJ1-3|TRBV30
CAWRASGNTIYF
TGTGCCTGGCGAGCCTCTGGAAACACCATATATTTT
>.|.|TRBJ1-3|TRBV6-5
CASSYRTGSGNTIYF
TGTGCCAGCAGTTACCGGACGGGGTCTGGAAACACCATATATTTT
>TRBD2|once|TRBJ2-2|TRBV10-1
CASSESYSGRTTGELFF
TGCGCCAGCAGTGAGTCTTATAGCGGGAGGACAACCGGAGAGCTGTTTTTT
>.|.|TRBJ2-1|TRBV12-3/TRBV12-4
CASSLNNEQFF
TGTGCCAGCAGCCTTAACAATGAGCAGTTCTTC
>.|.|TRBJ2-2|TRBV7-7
CASSLDPTEAGELFF
TGTGCTAGCAGCTTAGACCCCACGGAGGCCGGGGAGCTGTTTTTT
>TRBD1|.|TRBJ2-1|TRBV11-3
CASSITGDPYNEQFF
TGTGCCAGCAGCATCACAGGGGACCCTTACAATGAGCAGTTCTTC
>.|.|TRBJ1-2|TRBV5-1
CASSLGFYGYTF
TGCGCCAGCAGCTTGGGATTCTATGGCTACACCTTC
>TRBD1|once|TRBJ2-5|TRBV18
CASSATWTGAGETQYF
TGTGCCAGCTCAGCCACTTGGACAGGGGCCGGAGAGACCCAGTACTTC
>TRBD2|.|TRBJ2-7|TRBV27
CASSLSSLAGAYEQYF
TGTGCCAGCAGTTTATCGAGCCTAGCGGGAGCCTACGAGCAGTACTTC
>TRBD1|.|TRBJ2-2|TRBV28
CASSLGQGDTGELFF
TGTGCCAGCAGTCTGGGACAGGGTGACACCGGGGAGCTGTTTTTT
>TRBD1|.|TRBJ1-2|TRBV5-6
CASSLRTGTVNYGYTF
TGTGCCAGCAGCCTAAGAACCGGGACAGTTAACTATGGCTACACCTTC
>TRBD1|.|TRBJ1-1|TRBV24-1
CATSDLSFGTVSEAFF
TGTGCCACCAGTGATTTATCCTTCGGGACAGTGAGTGAAGCTTTCTTT
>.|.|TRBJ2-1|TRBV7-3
CASSSVGEGYNEQFF
TGTGCCAGCAGCTCTGTGGGAGAGGGTTACAATGAGCAGTTCTTC
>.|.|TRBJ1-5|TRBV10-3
CAISEYREGNQPQHF
TGTGCCATCAGTGAATACAGGGAAGGGAATCAGCCCCAGCATTTT
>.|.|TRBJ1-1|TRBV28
CASSFQYTEAFF
TGTGCCAGCAGTTTTCAGTACACTGAAGCTTTCTTT
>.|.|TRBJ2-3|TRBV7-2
CASSLGRYVSTDTQYF
TGTGCCAGCAGCTTAGGGCGGTACGTTAGCACAGATACGCAGTATTTT
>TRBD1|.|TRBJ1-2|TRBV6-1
CASSEIPGQGNGYTF
TGTGCCAGCAGTGAAATACCGGGACAGGGGAATGGCTACACCTTC
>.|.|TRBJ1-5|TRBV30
CAWRPPGGRDQPQHF
TGTGCCTGGAGACCTCCGGGGGGGAGAGATCAGCCCCAGCATTTT
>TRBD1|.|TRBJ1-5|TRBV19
CASSIDGTGVNQPQHF
TGTGCCAGTAGTATAGATGGGACAGGGGTCAATCAGCCCCAGCATTTT